Listed below are T cell receptor beta chains from one sample, sequenced in a study of blood T cells in healthy people across ages. Each CDR3 protein gets one entry after TCRdb re-called the 5' RACE reads with MiXCR. The sample lists some 710,000 distinct CDR3 sequences; more than 35% were seen once. The sample consisted of blood. These receptors all come from a man older than 75 in good health. CDR3s include the opening cysteine and the closing phenylalanine or tryptophan. D genes are given only for firm matches. Not every row has a clone size; where given, it reads once, few, many or a size class.

J gene | V gene | clone size | CDR3 length | D gene | CDR3 DNA | CDR3 protein
TRBJ2-5 | TRBV20-1 | . | 15 | . | TGCAGTGCTATCCCAGCCCAGGGTAGGGAAGAGACCCAGTACTTC | CSAIPAQGREETQYF
TRBJ1-5 | TRBV2 | . | 13 | TRBD1 | TGTGCCAGCAAGGGACAGGTCAATCAGCCCCAGCATTTT | CASKGQVNQPQHF
TRBJ1-5 | TRBV12-3/TRBV12-4 | . | 15 | . | TGTGCCAGCAGTTTAGCGCTCCAGGGGTGGGACGCCCAGCATTTT | CASSLALQGWDAQHF
TRBJ2-7 | TRBV9 | . | 18 | TRBD1 | TGTGCCAGCAGCATGGCCTCCCTCCGGGACAGGGACTACTACGAGCAGTACTTC | CASSMASLRDRDYYEQYF
TRBJ2-3 | TRBV5-1 | many | 14 | TRBD2 | TGTGCCAGCAGAACTAGCGGGGGCACAGATACGCAGTATTTT | CASRTSGGTDTQYF
TRBJ2-7 | TRBV20-1 | few | 13 | TRBD2 | TGCAGTGTTTCTAGCGGGAGGGACTACGAGCAGTACTTC | CSVSSGRDYEQYF
TRBJ2-1 | TRBV5-1 | . | 15 | . | TGCGCCAGCAGTTTGTCGTCACGTCAACAAGAGACCCAGTTCTTC | CASSLSSRQQETQFF
TRBJ2-1 | TRBV10-3 | . | 17 | TRBD2 | TGTGCCATCAGTGAGGAGGGAGGCCTAGCGGGAGGGAATGAGCAGTTCTTC | CAISEEGGLAGGNEQFF
TRBJ2-3 | TRBV27 | . | 15 | . | TGTGCCAGCAGTCCCCCCCGGGTTTATGGCTATACGCAGTATTTT | CASSPPRVYGYTQYF
TRBJ2-1 | TRBV27 | . | 14 | . | TGTGCCAATAGTAGCGCGGGGTCCTACAATGAGCAGTTCTTC | CANSSAGSYNEQFF
TRBJ2-5 | TRBV9 | many | 13 | . | TGTGCCAGCAGCGCCGTTAACCAAGAGACCCAGTACTTC | CASSAVNQETQYF
TRBJ1-1 | TRBV6-2/TRBV6-3 | . | 15 | . | TGTGCCAGCAGTTACTCGACCACTTTGGTCACTGAAGCTTTCTTT | CASSYSTTLVTEAFF
TRBJ2-7 | TRBV2 | . | 13 | . | TGTGCCAACAGTGTTGAGGGGCGCCGGGATCCGTACTTC | CANSVEGRRDPYF
TRBJ2-4 | TRBV5-1 | . | 16 | . | TGCGCCAGCAGCTTGGATGCAACAAATAACACAAACATTCAGTACTTC | CASSLDATNNTNIQYF
TRBJ2-1 | TRBV7-3 | . | 15 | . | TGTGCCAGCAGCTTAACGGACGGAATTAACAATGAGCAGTTCTTC | CASSLTDGINNEQFF
TRBJ2-7 | TRBV28 | . | 16 | TRBD1 | TGTGCCAGCACCCTTGGCCAGGGGGCTCAGTGGAATGAGCAGTACTTC | CASTLGQGAQWNEQYF